Below, one T cell receptor beta chain is given with its context. What it recognizes is unknown. The source of the sample is a study of vaccination effects on CD4 cells after COVID-19. Whole-study results and caveats: Convalescent patients were scarce in the study, and it lacked early post-infection timepoints.

Antigen-specific CD4+ T cells were first expanded with viral peptide pools by the ViraFEST assay and only then sequenced. Having been cultured for roughly 11 days, the cells underwent CD4+ T cell isolation. Participants got two doses of BNT162b2 or mRNA-1273 vaccine. Vaccinated recipients, who were negative for nucleocapsid antibodies, had no history of SARS-CoV-2 infection. Some clones are missing from TCRdb's copy, which holds only in-frame ones; the method was immunoSEQ multiplex PCR. The sample has approximately 16,000 clones; around 64% are singletons. The CDR3 loop spans 13 amino acids. V lost 1 base and J 0 bases, leaving 4 bases between the germline ends. Germline-derived CDR1 and CDR2 are SGHDN and FVKESK.

This chain joins TRBV14 and TRBJ2-7; D gene uncertain. Source: CD4+ T cells from PBMCs cultured with SARS-CoV-2 spike peptides, taken after COVID-19 vaccination. This sequence was found in a human donor who received a COVID-19 vaccine. The chain's CDR3 is CASSQGNSYEQYF. The CDR3 DNA reads TGTGCCAGCAGCCAAGGGAACTCCTACGAGCAGTACTTC. The full variable domain, with the rest looked up from reference TRBV14 and TRBJ2-7, is EAGVTQFPSHSVIEKGQTVTLRCDPISGHDNLYWYRRVMGKEIKFLLHFVKESKQDESGMPNNRFLAERTGGTYSTLKVQPAELEDSGVYFCASSQGNSYEQYFGPGTRLTVT.